The 27 T cell receptor beta chains below come from one sample, sequenced in a study of T cells after yellow fever vaccination. TCRdb called the 5' RACE reads again in MiXCR, with one record for every CDR3 protein. This sample has 60,000 to 95,000 distinct CDR3 sequences; around 7.7% occur once, and the top ten carry more than 25%. The sequencing used CD8+ T cells sorted from PBMCs, collected 9 to 11 days after the first yellow fever vaccination. These receptor sequences come from a man aged 18 to 30 who received the YFV17D yellow fever vaccine.

The chain couples TRBV23-1 to TRBJ2-7; D gene ambiguous. TRBV23-1 belongs to the ORF category, with a function that is uncertain. The ends were cut back, 6 bases at V and 5 bases at J, with 14 bases in the middle. This CDR3 comprises 13 residues. CDR3 coding DNA: TGCGCCAGCAGGCGATTGAGGAATGACGAGCAGTACGTC. Translating gives CASRRLRNDEQYV.

This chain joins TRBV28 and TRBJ2-5; D is unresolved. V was pared by 6 bases and J by 2 bases, with 19 bases between. CDR3 length: 16 residues. CDR1 MDHEN and CDR2 SYDVKM come from the germline V gene. The CDR3 loop reads CASRFGSLLGQETQYF. CDR3 DNA: TGTGCCAGCAGATTCGGGTCCCTTCTGGGGCAAGAGACCCAGTACTTC.

This clonotype was seen more than once but under ten times. The genes are TRBV12-5 and TRBJ2-3; the D gene is possibly TRBD1 (6 bases). V was trimmed by 2 bases and J by 7 bases, leaving 19 bases between them. Germline CDR1 reads LGHNT; CDR2 reads FRNRAP. CDR3 length: 16 amino acids. CDR3 region: CASGLTFGGAENTQYF. The CDR3 DNA reads as TGTGCTAGTGGTTTGACCTTTGGGGGCGCAGAAAATACGCAGTATTTT.

J is TRBJ2-7 and V is TRBV5-1; D possibly corresponds to TRBD1 (5 bases). Germline CDR1 is SGHRS and CDR2 is YFSETQ. The CDR3 length is 14 residues. The ends were cut back, 4 bases at V and 2 bases at J, with 13 bases in the middle. The CDR3, as DNA: TGCGCCAGCAGCCTGGAAGGGGCTCCCTACGAGCAGTACTTC. As protein: CASSLEGAPYEQYF.

This chain joins TRBV6-5 and TRBJ2-7, with unresolved D. Germline loops: CDR1 MNHEY, CDR2 SVGAGI. Trimming pared 4 bases from V and 4 bases from J, leaving 23 bases between. The CDR3 has 17 residues. The CDR3 spells CASSLTEPNSINYEQYF. For the CDR3, the DNA is TGTGCCAGCAGTTTAACAGAACCAAATTCTATTAATTACGAGCAGTACTTC.

The sample holds many counts of this clonotype. The rearrangement uses TRBV13 and TRBJ2-5; a weak D match, TRBD2 (5 bases). The CDR3 contains 13 residues. Germline values: CDR1 PRHDT, CDR2 FYEKMQ (reference sequence). Trimming pared 4 bases from V and 3 bases from J, leaving 9 bases between. The CDR3 sequence: CASSSGLKETQYF. DNA for the CDR3: TGTGCCAGCAGCTCGGGATTGAAAGAGACCCAGTACTTC.

This clonotype was detected many times. The rearrangement uses TRBV27 and TRBJ2-1, with TRBD2 identical over 13 bases. Germline loops: CDR1 MNHEY, CDR2 SMNVEV (reference sequence). Trimming cost V 3 bases and J 9 bases; bases outside gene matches: 2. This CDR3 has 14 residues. The CDR3 nucleotides read TGTGCCAGCAGTTTTAGGACTAGCGGGGGTGAGCAGTTCTTC. Translation: CASSFRTSGGEQFF.

The table lists this clonotype with many counts. The chain combines TRBV5-6 with TRBJ1-2; 8 nucleotides align to TRBD1. The germline CDR1 and CDR2 sequences are SGHDT and YYEEEE. V lost 4 bases to trimming and J lost 4 bases; unmatched junction nucleotides: 9. This CDR3 is built from 15 residues. CDR3 amino acids: CASSQWDRRSYGYTF. The CDR3 coding sequence is TGTGCCAGCAGCCAATGGGACAGGAGGTCCTATGGCTACACCTTC.

This clonotype was counted ten times or more. V and J are TRBV7-2 and TRBJ1-6; D not resolved. V was trimmed by 2 bases and J by 16 bases, leaving 9 bases between them. CDR3 size: 11 residues. Germline assignment: CDR1 SGHTA and CDR2 FQGNSA. The DNA of the CDR3 is TGTGCCAGCAGCTTATTGCAGGTACTCCACTTT. This translates into CASSLLQVLHF.

This chain joins TRBV7-9 and TRBJ2-5; D remains unclear. V was cut by 0 bases and J by 0 bases, with 2 bases left in between. In germline, CDR1 is SEHNR, CDR2 FQNEAQ (reference sequence). The CDR3 loop spans 13 amino acids. The CDR3 reads CASSLANQETQYF. CDR3 in DNA: TGTGCCAGCAGCTTAGCCAACCAAGAGACCCAGTACTTC.

The J gene is TRBJ2-1, the V gene TRBV4-3; 7 nucleotides agree with TRBD2. This CDR3 comprises 18 residues. The V gene end was trimmed by 1 base and the J gene end by 0 bases; junction bases not matched to a gene: 9. Germline V lookup: CDR1 LGHNA, CDR2 YSLEER. The CDR3: CASSQVTGTKSSYNEQFF. DNA for the CDR3: TGCGCCAGCAGCCAAGTCACCGGGACTAAGAGCTCCTACAATGAGCAGTTCTTC.

This clonotype was seen ten or more times. The genes are TRBV15 and TRBJ2-5; D gene ambiguous. The germline V gene has CDR1 LNHNV and CDR2 YYDKDF (reference sequence). This CDR3 has 16 residues. V shed 1 base and J shed 2 bases, with 14 bases lying between them. In nucleotides, the CDR3 is TGTGCCACCAGCAGAGTAGCCTACGCGTCTCAAGAGACCCAGTACTTC. It encodes CATSRVAYASQETQYF.

In its sample, this clonotype was seen a few times. The chain recombines TRBV3-1 with TRBJ1-5; possible D gene TRBD1, 6 bases. Germline CDR1 is LGHDT and CDR2 is YNNKEL (reference sequence). The CDR3 covers 14 residues. V was pared by 4 bases and J by 6 bases, with 13 bases between. This CDR3 is CASSPLPGAQPQHF. The CDR3, as DNA: TGTGCCAGCAGCCCCCTCCCAGGGGCTCAGCCCCAGCATTTT.

This chain connects TRBV5-5 to TRBJ2-1; a possible D gene is TRBD1 (5 bases). Trimming removed 0 bases from V and 6 bases from J, with 16 bases in between. Germline CDR1 SGHKS, CDR2 YYEKEE (reference sequence). This CDR3 spans 16 amino acids. In DNA, the CDR3 is TGTGCCAGCAGCTTGGCCCGGGCAGGGAACTCCAATGAGCAGTTCTTC. Amino acids: CASSLARAGNSNEQFF.

There are many counts of this clonotype. The chain has TRBV20-1 and TRBJ2-4; the match to TRBD1 covers 12 bases. Germline V gene data show CDR1 as DFQATT and CDR2 as SNEGSKA (reference sequence). Germline trimming cut 5 bases from V and 0 bases from J; bases unmatched to any gene: 8. This CDR3 spans 17 amino acids. CDR3 nucleotide sequence: TGCAGTGCTTCCCGGGACAGGGGGCTCCTAGCCAAAAACATTCAGTACTTC. This sequence encodes CSASRDRGLLAKNIQYF.

There are many counts of this clonotype. J is TRBJ1-5 and V is TRBV4-1; D might be TRBD1 (5 bases). The CDR3 runs 15 residues. Per the germline V gene, CDR1 is MGHRA and CDR2 is YSYEKL. Trimming shortened V by 2 bases and J by 2 bases, and 10 bases separated the two germline ends. DNA of the CDR3: TGCGCCAGCAGCCAATATATGGGGGGCAATCAGCCCCAGCATTTT. Translating it yields CASSQYMGGNQPQHF.

In this sample, this clonotype turned up many times. The genes are TRBV29-1 and TRBJ1-2; D is perhaps TRBD1 (5 bases). This CDR3 has 14 residues. V lost 0 bases, J lost 8 bases, and 16 bases lay in between. The germline gives CDR1 SQVTM, CDR2 ANQGSEA. The CDR3 loop reads CSVEELGVEGGYTF. CDR3 DNA sequence: TGCAGCGTTGAAGAATTGGGGGTCGAGGGAGGCTACACCTTC.

The sample holds a few counts of this clonotype. The V call is TRBV28, the J call TRBJ1-1, with D perhaps matching TRBD1 (5 bases). Trimming cost V 6 bases and J 5 bases, with 13 bases left between them. The CDR3 contains 13 residues. The germline V gene encodes CDR1 MDHEN and CDR2 SYDVKM. Written as DNA, the CDR3 is TGTGCCAGCAGGGGATGGGGGGAAACTGAAGCTTTCTTT. This sequence encodes CASRGWGETEAFF.

This clonotype appeared many times. This sequence joins TRBV4-3 and TRBJ2-2; TRBD1 matches 11 bases. The CDR3 spans 16 residues. Germline CDR1 is LGHNA and CDR2 is YSLEER. V was clipped by 2 bases and J by 5 bases; unmatched bases: 4. CDR3 amino acids: CASSQPGTGGTGELFF. The CDR3 DNA reads as TGCGCCAGCAGCCAACCCGGGACAGGGGGTACCGGGGAGCTGTTTTTT.

V gene TRBV11-3 combines with J gene TRBJ2-3; 9 positions agree with TRBD2. Germline lookup yields CDR1 SGHNT and CDR2 YENEEA. This CDR3 spans 16 amino acids. V lost 2 bases, J lost 6 bases, and 9 bases stayed unmatched. In DNA, the CDR3 is TGTGCCAGCAGCTTATGGGAGCTAGCGGGGAGTGATACGCAGTATTTT. It encodes CASSLWELAGSDTQYF.

This clonotype was detected many times. The chain has TRBV7-3 and TRBJ2-1; 11 nucleotides match TRBD1. The CDR3 consists of 16 residues. The germline gives CDR1 SGHTA, CDR2 FQGTGA. J gave up 0 bases and V 5 bases, and 3 bases lay outside the gene matches. CDR3 region: CASSRTGGYSYNEQFF. The CDR3, as DNA: TGTGCCAGCAGCAGGACAGGGGGCTACTCCTACAATGAGCAGTTCTTC.

This clonotype has a handful of counts. The V and J genes are TRBV6-5 and TRBJ1-6; D is possibly TRBD1 (6 bases). The germline CDR1 and CDR2 sequences are MNHEY and SVGAGI. Trimming took off 7 bases at V and 9 bases at J, with 16 bases between the two ends. CDR3 length equals 14 residues. The CDR3 sequence is CASNPTGMGSPLHF. The DNA for the CDR3 is TGTGCCAGCAATCCGACAGGCATGGGTTCACCCCTCCACTTT.

Ten or more counts support this clonotype. This chain joins TRBV4-1 and TRBJ2-7; perhaps TRBD1 as D (6 bases). V gave up 2 bases and J gave up 2 bases, with 10 bases separating them. This CDR3 comprises 14 residues. The germline V gene encodes CDR1 MGHRA and CDR2 YSYEKL. CDR3 loop: CASSQRQAAYEQYF. In DNA form, the CDR3 reads TGCGCCAGCAGCCAAAGACAGGCCGCCTACGAGCAGTACTTC.

This clonotype was seen ten or more times. The chain carries TRBV15 and TRBJ2-1; no definite D call. Trimming took 5 bases from V and 5 from J, leaving 10 bases between them. The CDR3 is 13 residues long. Germline-derived CDR1 and CDR2 are LNHNV and YYDKDF (reference sequence). In DNA form, the CDR3 reads TGTGCCACCAGCGGACGGCCGAACAATGAGCAGTTCTTC. Its protein product is CATSGRPNNEQFF.

The rearrangement uses TRBV6-1 and TRBJ1-2; no clear D. The CDR3 spans 13 residues. V lost 0 bases to trimming and J lost 4 bases, with 6 bases between them. The germline V gene has CDR1 MNHNS and CDR2 SASEGT. The CDR3 here is CASSEALPYGYTF. CDR3 nucleotides: TGTGCCAGCAGTGAAGCGCTTCCCTATGGCTACACCTTC.

This clonotype occurred many times. The CDR3 DNA reads as TGTGCTAGTGGTTCCCCTACCCTAGCCAAAAACATTCAGTACTTC. This gives the protein CASGSPTLAKNIQYF. The chain has TRBV12-5 and TRBJ2-4; D is undetermined. The length of the CDR3 is 15 residues. V dropped 4 bases and J dropped 0 bases, with 10 bases sitting between them. In germline, CDR1 is LGHNT, CDR2 FRNRAP.

A few counts support this clonotype. V is TRBV19 and J is TRBJ1-5; D gene ambiguous. Germline-derived CDR1 and CDR2 are LNHDA and SQIVND (reference sequence). The CDR3 is made up of 13 amino acids. V dropped 5 bases and J dropped 9 bases, with 14 bases sitting between them. The CDR3 nucleotides are TGTGCCAGTAGTCCCGGGCCCGGAGGGCCCCAGCATTTT. Its protein product is CASSPGPGGPQHF.